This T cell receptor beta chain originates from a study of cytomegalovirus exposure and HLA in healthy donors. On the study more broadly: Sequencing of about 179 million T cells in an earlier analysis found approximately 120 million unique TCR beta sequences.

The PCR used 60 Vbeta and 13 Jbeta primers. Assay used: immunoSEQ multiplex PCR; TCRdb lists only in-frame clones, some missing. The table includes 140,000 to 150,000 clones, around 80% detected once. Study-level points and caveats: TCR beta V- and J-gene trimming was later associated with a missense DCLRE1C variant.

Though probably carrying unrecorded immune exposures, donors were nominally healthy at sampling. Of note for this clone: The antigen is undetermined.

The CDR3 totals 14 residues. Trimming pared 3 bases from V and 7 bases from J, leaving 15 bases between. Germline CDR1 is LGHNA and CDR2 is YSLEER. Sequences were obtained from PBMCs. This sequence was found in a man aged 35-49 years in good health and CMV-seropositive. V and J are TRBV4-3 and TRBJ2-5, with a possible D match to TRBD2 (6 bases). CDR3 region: CASSQEGLVGTQYF. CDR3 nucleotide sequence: TGCGCCAGCAGCCAGGAGGGGCTAGTTGGGACCCAGTACTTC.